Listed below are T cell receptor beta chains from one sample, sequenced in a study of tissue T cells after allogeneic stem cell transplantation. Sequencing used immunoSEQ multiplex PCR; TCRdb keeps in-frame clones, though not all of them. Of about 42,000 clones in the sample, roughly 89% were seen once. Material: blood, obtained before transplantation. Receptors originate from a woman aged 35-70 years who later had graft-versus-host disease after an allogeneic stem cell transplant. The CDR3 runs from the conserved cysteine through the conserved F or W. The D gene is left open where the match is weak.

length: 12; V: TRBV5-8; D: -; J: TRBJ1-2; CDR3: CASSLNSYGYTF; DNA: TGTGCCAGCAGCTTGAACTCTTATGGCTACACCTTC
length: 15; V: TRBV18; D: -; J: TRBJ1-5; CDR3: CASSPRYDSNQPQHF; DNA: TGTGCCAGCTCACCACGTTACGATAGCAATCAGCCCCAGCATTTT
length: 15; V: TRBV5-8; D: TRBD2; J: TRBJ2-1; CDR3: CASSPVGGRVNEQFF; DNA: TGTGCCAGCAGCCCGGTGGGCGGGAGGGTTAATGAGCAGTTCTTC
length: 17; V: TRBV4-1; D: -; J: TRBJ2-2; CDR3: CASSQGRGPTNTGELFF; DNA: TGCGCCAGCAGCCAAGGGAGGGGCCCCACGAACACCGGGGAGCTGTTTTTT
length: 13; V: TRBV7-8; D: -; J: TRBJ2-1; CDR3: CASIDGSANEQFF; DNA: TGTGCCAGCATCGATGGTTCAGCCAATGAGCAGTTCTTC
length: 16; V: TRBV27; D: TRBD2; J: TRBJ2-1; CDR3: CASSSMVSGVYNEQFF; DNA: TGTGCCAGCAGTTCTATGGTTAGCGGGGTATACAATGAGCAGTTCTTC
length: 14; V: TRBV11-2; D: -; J: TRBJ2-6; CDR3: CASSFDNGANVLTF; DNA: TGTGCCAGCAGCTTCGACAATGGGGCCAACGTCCTGACTTTC
length: 15; V: TRBV10-3; D: -; J: TRBJ2-3; CDR3: CAISDSGTPASTQYF; DNA: TGTGCCATCAGTGATTCGGGGACCCCCGCCTCGACGCAGTATTTT
length: 13; V: TRBV3-1/TRBV3-2; D: -; J: TRBJ1-4; CDR3: CASSQGRSEKLFF; DNA: TGTGCCAGCAGCCAAGGAAGAAGCGAAAAACTGTTTTTT
length: 16; V: TRBV18; D: TRBD2; J: TRBJ2-1; CDR3: CASSSGLAGGLNEQFF; DNA: TGTGCCAGCTCATCGGGACTAGCGGGAGGGCTCAATGAGCAGTTCTTC
length: 16; V: TRBV5-4; D: TRBD2; J: TRBJ2-3; CDR3: CASSLAAGGSTDTQYF; DNA: TGTGCCAGCAGCTTGGCAGCGGGGGGGAGCACAGATACGCAGTATTTT
length: 14; V: TRBV7-9; D: -; J: TRBJ2-1; CDR3: CASSLDVLTNEQFF; DNA: TGTGCCAGCAGCTTAGATGTTCTTACTAATGAGCAGTTCTTC
length: 16; V: TRBV18; D: -; J: TRBJ2-1; CDR3: CASSPPTRVLGNEQFF; DNA: TGTGCCAGCTCACCACCTACCCGGGTCCTGGGCAATGAGCAGTTCTTC
length: 15; V: TRBV4-3; D: -; J: TRBJ2-5; CDR3: CASSQDVPGAYPHYF; DNA: TGCGCCAGCAGCCAAGATGTTCCAGGGGCCTACCCTCACTACTTC
length: 14; V: TRBV10-2; D: -; J: TRBJ1-3; CDR3: CASSEPGSGNTIYF; DNA: TGCGCCAGCAGTGAGCCCGGGTCTGGAAACACCATATATTTT